The clone carrying this T cell receptor (beta chain) was seen ten or more times. Its antigen remains unidentified. Amplification targeted TCR beta CDR3 regions from RNA transcripts. HTBI primers were employed in a first-round RT-PCR of the TCR CDR3. MiXCR was run by TCRdb on the multiplex PCR reads, yielding one entry per CDR3 protein. Of 340,000 or so distinct CDR3 sequences listed, roughly 21% are singletons. The entry originates in a study of T cells in Graves' hyperthyroidism and ophthalmopathy. Background on the study: The authors collected peripheral blood at initial diagnosis, before any treatment. Overall study findings and caveats: Expanded thyroid clonotypes (above 0.001) were mostly also found in blood. The model identified upcoming ophthalmopathy a median approximately 6.5 months ahead of onset.

Input material: blood. The source of this sequence is a woman between 45 and 60 years old with Graves' hyperthyroidism.

The CDR3 DNA reads TGCAGTGCTGTCGGAAACAATGAGCAGTTCTTC. Translated: CSAVGNNEQFF. This chain links TRBV20-1 with TRBJ2-1; D ambiguous. This CDR3 comprises 11 residues. The V end lost 5 bases, the J end lost 5 bases, and 7 bases lay between the germline ends. The germline gives CDR1 DFQATT, CDR2 SNEGSKA (reference sequence).